These 22 T cell receptor beta chains share one sample of origin, sequenced in a study of blood T cells in healthy people across ages. Together with a sample-barcoded 5' primer, a J-beta primer mix was included in a second PCR lasting roughly 6 to 12 cycles. TCRdb reprocessed the 5' RACE reads via MiXCR and lists one record per CDR3 protein. Here the sample spans 2 million or so distinct CDR3 sequences, around half being singletons. The material sequenced was blood. The receptor set was obtained from a woman aged 40-49 years in good health.

The chain carries TRBV4-3 and TRBJ2-3; 13 positions match TRBD2. This CDR3 region has 18 residues. The germline V gene encodes CDR1 LGHNA and CDR2 YSLEER. The ends lost 5 bases at V and 4 bases at J; junction bases unmatched: 12. CDR3 DNA: TGCGCCAGCAGCATGCGACTAGCGGGGGGCGAGGACGCAGATACGCAGTATTTT. Its translation: CASSMRLAGGEDADTQYF.

This sequence joins TRBV6-5 and TRBJ1-2; D not resolved. Germline V gene lookup returns CDR1 MNHEY and CDR2 SVGAGI. Trimming stripped 5 bases from V and 1 base from J, with 8 bases between. CDR3 length equals 13 residues. DNA for the CDR3: TGTGCCAGCAGTGACATCAGTAACTATGGCTACACCTTC. Its protein is CASSDISNYGYTF.

This clonotype was picked up a small number of times. This rearrangement joins TRBV19 to TRBJ2-7; 9 positions match TRBD1. The CDR3 spans 13 residues. The germline CDR1 and CDR2 sequences are LNHDA and SQIVND (reference sequence). V was pared by 4 bases and J by 6 bases, with 4 bases of the junction left unmatched. The DNA of the CDR3 is TGTGCCAGTAGTACCGGGACAGGGAGCGAGCAGTACTTC. Translated: CASSTGTGSEQYF.

The gene calls are TRBV6-2 or TRBV6-3 and TRBJ1-5, with 9 nucleotides matching TRBD1. The germline V gene encodes CDR1 MNHEY and CDR2 SVGEGT. The V and J ends lost 5 bases and 7 bases, in that order; junction bases with no gene match: 12. The CDR3 extends over 16 amino acids. The CDR3 DNA is TGTGCCAGCAGTCACCACGCGACAGGGGGGGACCAGCCCCAGCATTTT. Its translation: CASSHHATGGDQPQHF.

The gene calls are TRBV5-1 and TRBJ2-4, with TRBD1 matching over 12 bases. Germline CDR1 is SGHRS and CDR2 is YFSETQ. V lost 2 bases to trimming and J lost 9 bases; unmatched junction nucleotides: 9. This CDR3 comprises 16 residues. The DNA of the CDR3 is TGCGCCAGCAGCTTCTCCGGGACAGGGGGCGGAAGCATTCAGTACTTC. Translated: CASSFSGTGGGSIQYF.

This clonotype showed up just a few times. The chain couples TRBV4-2 to TRBJ2-3; D not certain. Trimming removed 0 bases from V and 2 bases from J, with 9 bases in between. The CDR3 contains 15 residues. The germline V gene has CDR1 LGHNA and CDR2 YNFKEQ. CDR3 protein: CASSQEESLTDTQYF. DNA for the CDR3: TGTGCCAGCAGCCAAGAAGAGAGCCTCACAGATACGCAGTATTTT.

This clonotype was picked up a small number of times. The genes are TRBV7-2 and TRBJ2-7; 11 bases align to TRBD2. V trimming: 5 bases; J trimming: 4 bases; junction bases outside the gene matches: 7. The germline V gene encodes CDR1 SGHTA and CDR2 FQGNSA. The CDR3 is made up of 15 amino acids. CDR3 bases: TGTGCCAGCAGCCGTAGCGGGGGGGCTCTGTACGAGCAGTACTTC. The encoded protein is CASSRSGGALYEQYF.

Only one count was recorded for this clonotype. The chain couples TRBV6-5 to TRBJ2-1; D is unclear. The V gene lost 6 bases and the J gene lost 9 bases, with 12 bases spanning the gap. Germline loops: CDR1 MNHEY, CDR2 SVGAGI. This CDR3 has 12 residues. The CDR3 here is CASRPQASEQFF. CDR3 coding DNA: TGTGCCAGCAGGCCCCAGGCCAGTGAGCAGTTCTTC.

This clonotype was observed a handful of times. This chain joins TRBV10-2 and TRBJ2-3; TRBD2 agrees at 10 bases. The CDR3 has 18 amino acids. Germline CDR1 reads WSHSY; CDR2 reads SAAADI. Unmatched junction bases numbered 11, after V lost 5 bases and J lost 0 bases. CDR3 sequence (DNA): TGCGCCAGCAGTAGGACTTGGGGAGCGGGGGGGAGCACAGATACGCAGTATTTT. Its protein is CASSRTWGAGGSTDTQYF.

The chain carries TRBV11-2 and TRBJ2-1, with 12 bases aligning to TRBD2. The junction had 5 bases not matched to a gene; V was cut back by 0 bases and J by 8 bases. The CDR3 length is 16 residues. Per the germline V gene, CDR1 is SGHAT and CDR2 is FQNNGV. CDR3 protein: CASSLDLAGGLHEQFF. The CDR3 DNA follows: TGTGCCAGCAGCTTAGACCTAGCGGGGGGGCTCCATGAGCAGTTCTTC.

This chain uses TRBV20-1 with TRBJ2-1, with D tentatively TRBD1 or TRBD2 (6 bases each). The CDR3 has 15 amino acids. Germline V CDR1 and CDR2: DFQATT, SNEGSKA (reference sequence). Trimming stripped 4 bases from V and 7 bases from J, with 20 bases between. This CDR3 reads CSATKTPGAGNEQFF. CDR3 coding DNA: TGCAGTGCTACTAAGACGCCGGGGGCCGGTAATGAGCAGTTCTTC.

This clonotype was seen ten or more times. The V and J genes are TRBV28 and TRBJ2-6; tentative D call: TRBD2 (5 bases). CDR1 is MDHEN and CDR2 is SYDVKM in the germline V gene. The CDR3 sequence is 15 residues long. V lost 5 bases and J lost 2, with 10 bases in between. The CDR3: CASSPPGAGANVLTF. The DNA for the CDR3 is TGTGCCAGCAGTCCGCCCGGGGCTGGGGCCAACGTCCTGACTTTC. The complete variable domain, with remaining parts taken from reference TRBV28 and TRBJ2-6, reads DVKVTQSSRYLVKRTGEKVFLECVQDMDHENMFWYRQDPGLGLRLIYFSYDVKMKEKGDIPEGYSVSREKKERFSLILESASTNQTSMYLCASSPPGAGANVLTFGAGSRLTVL.

The chain combines TRBV12-3 or TRBV12-4 with TRBJ2-1; D is unclear. V was trimmed by 7 bases and J by 3 bases, leaving 10 bases between them. The CDR3 runs 13 residues. This CDR3 is CASTALFYNEQFF. The CDR3 DNA is TGTGCCAGCACCGCCCTTTTCTACAATGAGCAGTTCTTC.

The rearrangement uses TRBV7-2 and TRBJ1-2, with 8 bases that match TRBD1. J was trimmed by 6 bases and V by 8 bases; bases with no gene match: 14. Germline V gives CDR1 SGHTA, CDR2 FQGNSA. The CDR3 loop spans 15 amino acids. CDR3 nucleotides: TGTGCCAGCGCTGGAAGAGATGCAGGGGGCCATGGCTACACCTTC. Translating gives CASAGRDAGGHGYTF.

V usage is TRBV6-2 or TRBV6-3 and J usage is TRBJ2-7; a possible D gene is TRBD2 (5 bases). The germline V gene encodes CDR1 MNHEY and CDR2 SVGEGT. The CDR3 consists of 17 residues. V was clipped by 2 bases and J by 0 bases, with 17 bases between them. The CDR3 region is CASSYRRGPLSSYEQYF. In DNA form, the CDR3 reads TGTGCCAGCAGTTACCGTCGGGGTCCCCTTAGCTCCTACGAGCAGTACTTC.

The rearrangement links TRBV2 to TRBJ1-2; D is ambiguous. V dropped 3 bases and J dropped 4 bases, with 12 bases sitting between them. CDR3 length: 14 amino acids. Germline CDR1 reads SNHLY; CDR2 reads FYNNEI. The CDR3 region is CASSDRPSSYGYTF. In DNA form, the CDR3 reads TGTGCCAGCAGTGATCGCCCCTCTTCCTATGGCTACACCTTC.

The chain joins TRBV7-9 to TRBJ2-5; TRBD2 might be the D (5 bases). This CDR3 spans 14 amino acids. The germline V and J ends were trimmed by 5 bases and 4 bases, with 14 bases remaining between them. Germline values: CDR1 SEHNR, CDR2 FQNEAQ (reference sequence). CDR3 nucleotides: TGTGCCAGCAGCCTGACTATCCCTCCAGAGACCCAGTACTTC. Amino acid sequence: CASSLTIPPETQYF.

In its sample, this clonotype was seen a few times. The V call is TRBV6-5, the J call TRBJ2-1; 14 bases are a match to TRBD2. CDR3 length: 16 residues. Germline V lookup: CDR1 MNHEY, CDR2 SVGAGI. V was clipped by 2 bases and J by 7 bases; unmatched bases: 4. The CDR3 here is CASSYGLAGGNNEQFF. CDR3 nucleotide sequence: TGTGCCAGCAGTTACGGACTAGCGGGGGGTAATAATGAGCAGTTCTTC.

This chain's CDR3 is CASMDRALYGYTF. The CDR3, as DNA: TGTGCCAGCATGGACAGGGCCCTCTATGGCTACACCTTC. The chain combines TRBV6-2 or TRBV6-3 with TRBJ1-2; 8 bases agree with TRBD1. The CDR3 covers 13 residues. Germline CDR1 reads MNHEY; CDR2 reads SVGEGT. J was trimmed by 4 bases and V by 7 bases; bases with no gene match: 5.

The chain has TRBV6-1 and TRBJ2-4, with D possibly matching TRBD2 (5 bases). The J call may be in error: the DNA end matches TRBJ2-5 better. Germline lookup yields CDR1 MNHNS and CDR2 SASEGT. The CDR3 length is 14 residues. The CDR3 DNA follows: TGTGCCAGCAGTGTAACAGCGGTCACGCAGACCCAGTACTTC. As protein: CASSVTAVTQTQYF.

CDR3 sequence reads: CASSYTSGAEQYF. The DNA for the CDR3 is TGTGCCAGCAGTTACACCTCTGGGGCCGAGCAGTACTTC. The chain links TRBV6-2 or TRBV6-3 to TRBJ2-7; D may be TRBD1 (5 bases). This CDR3 comprises 13 residues. Germline lookup yields CDR1 MNHEY and CDR2 SVGEGT. The germline V and J ends were trimmed by 2 bases and 6 bases, with 11 bases remaining between them.

The gene calls are TRBV4-2 and TRBJ2-5; 13 nucleotides align to TRBD2. Germline CDR1 is LGHNA and CDR2 is YNFKEQ. The CDR3 has 19 residues. Trimming at V came to 4 bases and at J to 0 bases, leaving 11 bases not matched to a gene. Here the CDR3 reads CASSPRGTSGELYQETQYF. The DNA of the CDR3 is TGTGCCAGCAGCCCCCGCGGGACTAGCGGGGAATTGTACCAAGAGACCCAGTACTTC.